One TCR beta chain is described in this entry. Germline V gives CDR1 MNHGY, CDR2 SAAAGT. Unmatched junction bases numbered 14, after V lost 2 bases and J lost 4 bases. This CDR3 is built from 18 residues. These data belong to a study of blood T cell repertoires in COVID-19. Whole-study context: Some COVID-19 samples were acute and others convalescent; all came from the United States, Italy and Spain. Sources were T cells, B-cell-depleted T cells, or PBMCs; the material itself was cDNA or gDNA.

Per the original data handling: Quantification of nucleated cells was approximated via reference gene primer amplification. Assay used: immunoSEQ multiplex PCR; TCRdb lists only in-frame clones, some missing. V and J calls and clone size are those listed in that table; D and trimming were worked out from the DNA. The table shows some 99,000 clones, with around 75% occurring only once. V usage is TRBV6-8 and J usage is TRBJ2-1; TRBD1 matches 7 bases. The sequenced material came from peripheral blood. This receptor was taken from a man between 65 and 80 years old with acute or convalescent COVID-19. The CDR3 sequence is CASSYPGDSGTSYNEQFF. CDR3 sequence (DNA): TGTGCCAGCAGTTACCCTGGGGACAGCGGCACTTCTTACAATGAGCAGTTCTTC.